This T cell receptor (beta chain) was documented in a study of PD-1 blockade in classical Hodgkin lymphoma. Assay used: immunoSEQ multiplex PCR; TCRdb lists only in-frame clones, some missing. The sample contains tens of thousands of clones, around nine tenths of which appear only once. Time point reported: cycle 4 day 1 (C4D1), after less than seven weeks of nivolumab. All patients relapsed after autologous stem cell transplantation, and brentuximab vedotin exposure varied. The starting material was peripheral blood mononuclear cells (PBMCs), obtained before the fourth cycle of nivolumab. The source is a human donor with classical Hodgkin lymphoma.

CDR3 DNA sequence: TGTGCCAGCAGTGTAAGCGGGGGGGTAAGCTCCTACGAGCAGTACTTC. Translation: CASSVSGGVSSYEQYF. V and J are TRBV27 and TRBJ2-7; TRBD2 agrees at 10 bases. This CDR3 is 16 amino acids long. V was clipped by 5 bases and J by 0 bases; unmatched bases: 7. Germline values: CDR1 MNHEY, CDR2 SMNVEV (reference sequence).